The 32 T cell receptor beta chains presented below share a single source sample, sequenced in a study of OX40 agonist ivuxolimab in advanced cancers. Here immunoSEQ multiplex PCR was the method, and the copy in TCRdb shows in-frame clones only, minus some. The sample includes about 64,000 clones, 80% to 90% seen only once; the top ten take approximately 9.8%. Specimen: CD4+ or CD8+ T cells sorted from blood, collected in a trial of the OX40 agonist ivuxolimab. The source is an adult with an advanced solid tumor such as melanoma, head and neck, liver or kidney cancer.

The sample holds one count of this clone. This chain joins TRBV5-1 and TRBJ2-6; D might be TRBD1 (6 bases). This CDR3 has 18 residues. Trimming left V 4 bases short and J 4 bases short, with 21 bases between. Looked up from germline, CDR1 is SGHRS and CDR2 is YFSETQ. The CDR3 DNA reads TGCGCCAGCAGCGCTACAGGGCGCCAGGTCCCCGGGGCCAACGTCCTGACTTTC. Translating gives CASSATGRQVPGANVLTF.

The chain carries TRBV4-1 and TRBJ2-5; D gene uncertain. The CDR3 loop spans 16 amino acids. The germline CDR1 and CDR2 sequences are MGHRA and YSYEKL. V was shortened by 4 bases and J by 1 base, with 16 bases between the two germline ends. The CDR3 coding sequence is TGCGCCAGCAGCCTTGAGTATCGGCAGATCCAAGAGACCCAGTACTTC. It encodes CASSLEYRQIQETQYF.

This clone was detected a few times. This same CDR3 is encoded by further DNA sequences in the sample. The V gene is TRBV5-1, the J gene TRBJ2-2; TRBD1 matches 8 bases. Germline V gives CDR1 SGHRS, CDR2 YFSETQ. V was clipped by 7 bases and J by 1 base; unmatched bases: 3. The CDR3 extends over 14 amino acids. CDR3 amino acids: CASGQGRNTGELFF. The CDR3, as DNA: TGCGCCAGCGGACAGGGCAGGAACACCGGGGAGCTGTTTTTT.

The rearrangement links TRBV12-5 to TRBJ1-1; D ambiguous. This CDR3 contains 15 residues. Germline lookup yields CDR1 LGHNT and CDR2 FRNRAP. Deletions cut 0 bases from V and 2 bases from J, with 10 bases between. The CDR3 nucleotides are TGTGCTAGTGGTTTGGTTAGCGGACGCAACACTGAAGCTTTCTTT. Its translation: CASGLVSGRNTEAFF.

This clone was detected a few times. This rearrangement joins TRBV21-1 to TRBJ2-3; the table gives TRBD2 as D, unverified against the DNA. TRBV21-1 is classified as a pseudogene. This CDR3 is 15 amino acids long. The CDR3 bases are TGTGCCAGCAGCAAGGGGCGGGGGGGCACAGATACGCAGTATTTT. The encoded protein is CASSKGRGGTDTQYF.

This sequence joins TRBV7-9 and TRBJ1-1; D perhaps matches TRBD1 (6 bases). The CDR3 runs to 14 residues. Germline assignment: CDR1 SEHNR and CDR2 FQNEAQ (reference sequence). Trimming cost V 4 bases and J 5 bases, with 14 bases left between them. In DNA form, the CDR3 reads TGTGCCAGCAGCTACAGGGAGCTTGGGACTGAAGCTTTCTTT. It yields the protein CASSYRELGTEAFF.

The chain has TRBV7-2 and TRBJ2-3; D unresolved. This CDR3 comprises 12 residues. The V gene lost 4 bases and the J gene lost 6 bases, with 8 bases spanning the gap. Germline CDR1 SGHTA, CDR2 FQGNSA. The CDR3 DNA reads as TGTGCCAGCAGCTCACCATGGGATACGCAGTATTTT. It yields the protein CASSSPWDTQYF.

V usage is TRBV19 and J usage is TRBJ1-5; a weak D match, TRBD1 (5 bases). Germline CDR1 and CDR2: LNHDA and SQIVND (reference sequence). V was shortened by 6 bases and J by 1 base, with 13 bases between the two germline ends. The CDR3 is 15 amino acids. The CDR3 protein is CASSKLTGSNQPQHF. CDR3 DNA: TGTGCCAGTAGCAAGTTAACAGGAAGCAATCAGCCCCAGCATTTT. Combining the CDR3 with reference TRBV19 and TRBJ1-5 gives the whole variable domain DGGITQSPKYLFRKEGQNVTLSCEQNLNHDAMYWYRQDPGQGLRLIYYSQIVNDFQKGDIAEGYSVSREKKESFPLTVTSAQKNPTAFYLCASSKLTGSNQPQHFGDGTRLSIL.

The count of this clone is one. The chain joins TRBV28 to TRBJ1-2; the D is unclear. Trimming removed 8 bases from V and 2 bases from J, with 12 bases in between. The CDR3 runs to 13 residues. Germline loops: CDR1 MDHEN, CDR2 SYDVKM. CDR3 sequence: CASATHVNYGYTF. The DNA of the CDR3 is TGTGCCAGCGCGACCCATGTCAACTATGGCTACACCTTC.

This sequence joins TRBV10-3 and TRBJ1-5, with D perhaps TRBD1 (6 bases). Looked up from germline, CDR1 is ENHRY and CDR2 is SYGVKD. The V gene lost 3 bases and the J gene lost 2 bases, with 11 bases spanning the gap. CDR3 length: 15 residues. CDR3: CAISDPGVGNQPQHF. For the CDR3, the DNA is TGTGCCATCAGTGATCCAGGGGTGGGCAATCAGCCCCAGCATTTT.

This clone has only one observation. This chain joins TRBV5-6 and TRBJ2-6; D gene unclear. The CDR3 consists of 16 residues. Germline V gene sequence: CDR1 SGHDT, CDR2 YYEEEE. Trimming removed 1 base from V and 2 bases from J, with 10 bases in between. The CDR3: CASSLLRRTGANVLTF. The CDR3 DNA is TGTGCCAGCAGCTTGTTGCGGAGAACTGGGGCCAACGTCCTGACTTTC.

The V gene is TRBV4-1, the J gene TRBJ2-3; the match to TRBD2 covers 12 bases. With 2 bases clipped from V and 0 bases from J, the junction kept 9 bases outside the gene matches. The length of the CDR3 is 19 residues. Germline V gene data show CDR1 as MGHRA and CDR2 as YSYEKL. CDR3 in amino acids: CASSQTSGTSGWSTDTQYF. CDR3 coding DNA: TGCGCCAGCAGCCAAACTTCCGGGACTAGCGGGTGGAGCACAGATACGCAGTATTTT.

The chain employs TRBV29-1 and TRBJ2-3; 7 bases align to TRBD1. The V segment lost 5 bases and the J segment 4 bases; nucleotides outside the gene matches: 3. CDR1 SQVTM and CDR2 ANQGSEA come from the germline V gene. The CDR3 is 12 amino acids. CDR3 amino acids: CSVKGGPDTQYF. In nucleotides, the CDR3 is TGCAGCGTTAAAGGGGGCCCAGATACGCAGTATTTT.

J is TRBJ2-7 and V is TRBV6-5; 7 nucleotides line up with TRBD2. CDR3 length equals 16 residues. The V and J ends lost 0 bases and 2 bases, in that order; junction bases with no gene match: 7. The germline gives CDR1 MNHEY, CDR2 SVGAGI. The CDR3 loop is CASSYSYGGRAYEQYF. The CDR3 DNA reads as TGTGCCAGCAGTTACTCGTACGGGGGGAGGGCCTACGAGCAGTACTTC.

The chain recombines TRBV11-3 with TRBJ2-2; a weak D match, TRBD1 (6 bases). CDR3 size: 14 residues. Germline CDR1 is SGHNT and CDR2 is YENEEA. Trimming removed 7 bases at V and 5 bases at J, with 14 bases between. This CDR3 is CASNIPGVTGELFF. The CDR3, as DNA: TGTGCCAGCAACATCCCAGGGGTTACCGGGGAGCTGTTTTTT. The entire variable domain, with the rest obtained from reference TRBV11-3 and TRBJ2-2, is as follows: EAGVVQSPRYKIIEKKQPVAFWCNPISGHNTLYWYLQNLGQGPELLIRYENEEAVDDSQLPKDRFSAERLKGVDSTLKIQPAELGDSAVYLCASNIPGVTGELFFGEGSRLTVL.

The rearrangement links TRBV7-3 to TRBJ1-1, with TRBD1 identical over 7 bases. J was trimmed by 1 base and V by 5 bases; bases with no gene match: 10. The germline V gene encodes CDR1 SGHTA and CDR2 FQGTGA. CDR3 length: 16 residues. DNA of the CDR3: TGTGCCAGCAGCCTGAACATGGACAGGAGGAACACTGAAGCTTTCTTT. Amino acid sequence: CASSLNMDRRNTEAFF.

The chain carries TRBV2 and TRBJ1-6; 8 nucleotides align to TRBD1. V lost 6 bases, J lost 6 bases, and 4 bases stayed unmatched. Germline V gene sequence: CDR1 SNHLY, CDR2 FYNNEI. The CDR3 loop spans 14 amino acids. In DNA form, the CDR3 reads TGTGCCAGCAGCGGACAGGGAGTTAATTCACCCCTCCACTTT. It translates to CASSGQGVNSPLHF.

This sequence joins TRBV5-1 and TRBJ2-7, with 9 nucleotides matching TRBD1. The CDR3 totals 15 residues. CDR1 and CDR2 from the germline V gene are SGHRS and YFSETQ. With 2 bases clipped from V and 4 bases from J, the junction kept 7 bases outside the gene matches. The CDR3 DNA is TGCGCCAGCAGCTTTGATACAGGGGGCAGTTACGAGCAGTACTTC. This codes for CASSFDTGGSYEQYF.

The gene calls are TRBV5-1 and TRBJ1-2; D gene uncertain. Trimming took 0 bases from V and 7 from J, leaving 13 bases between them. This CDR3 region has 14 residues. Germline-derived CDR1 and CDR2 are SGHRS and YFSETQ. The CDR3 sequence: CASSLGVAGAGYTF. The CDR3 DNA follows: TGCGCCAGCAGCTTGGGGGTTGCGGGAGCTGGCTACACCTTC.

V gene TRBV19 combines with J gene TRBJ2-2, with 12 bases aligning to TRBD1. The germline gives CDR1 LNHDA, CDR2 SQIVND (reference sequence). Trimming at V came to 6 bases and at J to 8 bases, leaving 10 bases not matched to a gene. The CDR3 totals 16 residues. In DNA, the CDR3 is TGTGCCAGTAGCCTCGGGACAGGGGGCTATACAGGGGAGCTGTTTTTT. It specifies CASSLGTGGYTGELFF. Full variable domain (remainder filled in from reference TRBV19 and TRBJ2-2): DGGITQSPKYLFRKEGQNVTLSCEQNLNHDAMYWYRQDPGQGLRLIYYSQIVNDFQKGDIAEGYSVSREKKESFPLTVTSAQKNPTAFYLCASSLGTGGYTGELFFGEGSRLTVL.

The chain combines TRBV7-6 with TRBJ2-7; TRBD1 matches 10 bases. The CDR3 is 15 residues long. From germline, CDR1 is SGHVS and CDR2 FNYEAQ. V lost 5 bases to trimming and J lost 4 bases; unmatched junction nucleotides: 8. The CDR3 nucleotides are TGTGCCAGCAGCCTTACGACAGGGGGCAGGTACGAGCAGTACTTC. It specifies CASSLTTGGRYEQYF.

The genes are TRBV11-2 and TRBJ2-7; D uncertain. CDR1 is SGHAT, CDR2 FQNNGV, per germline. Trimming removed 1 base from V and 0 bases from J, with 4 bases in between. The length of the CDR3 is 13 residues. This chain's CDR3 is CASSLAVSYEQYF. For the CDR3, the DNA is TGTGCCAGCAGCTTAGCAGTCTCCTACGAGCAGTACTTC.

The V and J genes are TRBV5-4 and TRBJ1-6; D might be TRBD1 (6 bases). This CDR3 is built from 14 residues. The ends were cut back, 1 base at V and 10 bases at J, with 12 bases in the middle. CDR1 is SGHNT, CDR2 YYREEE, per germline (reference sequence). DNA of the CDR3: TGTGCCAGCAGCTTGAAGGGGGGCGGCTCACCCCTCCACTTT. It is translated as CASSLKGGGSPLHF.

The chain has TRBV4-3 and TRBJ1-1; 7 bases are shared with TRBD1. There are 13 residues in the CDR3. Germline V gene lookup returns CDR1 LGHNA and CDR2 YSLEER. The V and J ends lost 8 bases and 2 bases, in that order; junction bases with no gene match: 5. The CDR3 DNA is TGCGCCAGCCGGGACAGAATAAACACTGAAGCTTTCTTT. Protein sequence: CASRDRINTEAFF.

The chain recombines TRBV20-1 with TRBJ1-4; D ambiguous. Trimming stripped 7 bases from V and 5 bases from J, with 8 bases between. Per the germline V gene, CDR1 is DFQATT and CDR2 is SNEGSKA (reference sequence). The CDR3 length is 11 residues. This chain's CDR3 is CSGVRNEKLFF. CDR3 nucleotide sequence: TGCAGTGGAGTGAGGAATGAAAAACTGTTTTTT.

V usage is TRBV7-8 and J usage is TRBJ2-2, with D uncertain. V lost 3 bases and J 6 bases, leaving 14 bases between the germline ends. This CDR3 is 15 amino acids long. Germline-derived CDR1 and CDR2 are SGHVS and FQNEAQ. The CDR3, as DNA: TGTGCCAGCAGCTTTGATCCGGCCGCCCCCGGGGAGCTGTTTTTT. It translates to CASSFDPAAPGELFF.

The chain uses TRBV18 and TRBJ1-1; D is unclear. The CDR3 runs 15 residues. Deletions cut 1 base from V and 3 bases from J, with 12 bases between. From germline, CDR1 is KGHSH and CDR2 LQKENI. The CDR3: CASSPHGSADTEAFF. The DNA for the CDR3 is TGTGCCAGCTCACCACACGGGTCCGCGGACACTGAAGCTTTCTTT.

The rearrangement joins TRBV10-3 to TRBJ1-1; D is undetermined. Germline V gene data show CDR1 as ENHRY and CDR2 as SYGVKD. The CDR3 contains 12 residues. V lost 2 bases to trimming and J lost 6 bases, with 7 bases between them. CDR3 sequence reads: CAISEVGAEAFF. Written as DNA, the CDR3 is TGTGCCATCAGTGAGGTGGGCGCTGAAGCTTTCTTT.

The J gene is TRBJ2-2, the V gene TRBV5-1; 7 nucleotides match TRBD1. Trimming took 2 bases from V and 1 from J; bases not matched to a gene: 5. Germline V CDR1 and CDR2: SGHRS, YFSETQ. The CDR3 spans 16 residues. DNA for the CDR3: TGCGCCAGCAGCTTAACAAGGACAGGGAACACCGGGGAGCTGTTTTTT. The encoded protein is CASSLTRTGNTGELFF.

The V call is TRBV28, the J call TRBJ1-2; D not resolved. CDR3 length: 12 amino acids. CDR1 MDHEN and CDR2 SYDVKM come from the germline V gene. V lost 8 bases and J lost 8, with 15 bases in between. As DNA, the CDR3 is TGTGCCAGCCTGGGCCAATATGTAGGCTACACCTTC. Protein: CASLGQYVGYTF.

Turning to this clone: Additional DNA sequences in this sample encode the identical CDR3. V usage is TRBV11-3 and J usage is TRBJ2-7; D remains unclear. Germline V lookup: CDR1 SGHNT, CDR2 YENEEA. The CDR3 has 13 amino acids. Trimming removed 5 bases at V and 3 bases at J, with 11 bases between. The CDR3 sequence: CASSPDTSYEQYF. The CDR3 DNA sequence: TGTGCCAGCAGCCCAGACACAAGCTACGAGCAGTACTTC.

The rearrangement uses TRBV19 and TRBJ1-2; 7 bases align to TRBD1. The CDR3 contains 15 residues. V shed 5 bases, J shed 4 bases, and the junction held 10 bases outside the gene matches. Germline V gives CDR1 LNHDA, CDR2 SQIVND (reference sequence). CDR3 DNA sequence: TGTGCCAGTAGTCCTTGGGACAGTTTCGCCTATGGCTACACCTTC. Protein: CASSPWDSFAYGYTF.